Here is one TCR beta chain with its context. Its antigen remains unknown. This sample was taken from a study of shared clonotypes between healthy human individuals. Study information: A few men and a couple of women, aged 18 to 49, were donors.

The table came from immunoSEQ multiplex PCR; TCRdb's copy has only in-frame clones and leaves some out. The data hold millions of clones, with about 95% observed a single time. General observations from the study: Sorted-subset sequencing was shown by rarefaction to be incomplete despite large depth. Across a handful of donors, naive CD4 shared roughly 5%, naive CD8 over 3%, memory CD4 roughly 2.1%, memory CD8 approximately 0.4%.

Germline CDR1 and CDR2: MNHNS and SASEGT. Trimming removed 6 bases from V and 0 bases from J, with 5 bases in between. There are 12 residues in the CDR3. CD8 cells classed as naive were CD45RO-negative and positively selected for CCR7, excluding terminally differentiated effector memory CD45RA+ cells. The receptor comes from a man aged 18 to 29 in good health. Sequenced input: naive CD8+ T cells sorted from blood. J is TRBJ1-1 and V is TRBV6-1, with D unclear. CDR3 protein: CASRNMNTEAFF. CDR3 in DNA: TGTGCCAGCAGGAACATGAACACTGAAGCTTTCTTT.